Below are 7 T cell receptor beta chains sequenced from a single sample in a study of blood T cell repertoires in COVID-19. Data came from immunoSEQ multiplex PCR; TCRdb stores just in-frame clones and leaves some out. The table includes 210,000 or so clones, around 92% detected once. The sample taken for sequencing was peripheral blood. These receptors originate from a man aged 25 to 40 with acute or convalescent COVID-19.

The rearrangement joins TRBV28 to TRBJ2-7; D gene ambiguous. V shed 6 bases and J shed 0 bases, with 9 bases lying between them. This CDR3 has 13 amino acids. CDR1 and CDR2 from the germline V gene are MDHEN and SYDVKM. CDR3 in DNA: TGTGCCAGCAGCCCCTACAGCTCCTACGAGCAGTACTTC. Translation gives CASSPYSSYEQYF.

The chain uses TRBV28 and TRBJ2-1; maybe TRBD1 (6 bases). V shed 6 bases and J shed 9 bases, with 15 bases lying between them. The CDR3 is 13 residues long. Germline V gene data show CDR1 as MDHEN and CDR2 as SYDVKM. The CDR3 loop reads CASRKQGTAEQFF. Here the CDR3 DNA reads TGTGCCAGCAGGAAACAGGGTACGGCTGAGCAGTTCTTC.

This chain uses TRBV5-1 with TRBJ1-2; D not certain. Germline V gives CDR1 SGHRS, CDR2 YFSETQ. V lost 3 bases and J 0 bases, leaving 12 bases between the germline ends. This CDR3 region has 15 residues. Written as DNA, the CDR3 is TGCGCCAGCAGCTCTACCCCGACTCCTAACTATGGCTACACCTTC. As protein: CASSSTPTPNYGYTF.

The J gene is TRBJ1-2, the V gene TRBV7-2; no reliable D call. Germline loops: CDR1 SGHTA, CDR2 FQGNSA. Between the trimmed V and J ends, which lost 1 base and 6 bases, there was a span of 3 bases. CDR3 length equals 11 residues. The CDR3 here is CASSLGHGYTF. CDR3 nucleotides: TGTGCCAGCAGCTTAGGGCATGGCTACACCTTC.

The V gene is TRBV20-1, the J gene TRBJ1-6; perhaps TRBD1 as D (5 bases). The CDR3 is 14 amino acids. CDR1 and CDR2 (germline): DFQATT, SNEGSKA (reference sequence). Trimming stripped 3 bases from V and 10 bases from J, with 16 bases between. CDR3 bases: TGCAGTGCTAGTATTCTTACAGGTTACTCACCCCTCCACTTT. It encodes CSASILTGYSPLHF.

The V gene is TRBV6-5, the J gene TRBJ2-1; possible D gene TRBD1, 6 bases. The V end lost 5 bases, the J end lost 4 bases, and 9 bases lay between the germline ends. From germline, CDR1 is MNHEY and CDR2 SVGAGI. This CDR3 region has 13 residues. The CDR3 here is CASSRQDYNEQFF. CDR3 coding DNA: TGTGCCAGCAGTCGACAGGATTACAATGAGCAGTTCTTC.

V usage is TRBV3-1 (or the pseudogene TRBV3-2) and J usage is TRBJ2-5; 7 nucleotides align to TRBD2. Per the germline V gene, CDR1 is LGHDT and CDR2 is YNNKEL (reference sequence). With 4 bases clipped from V and 6 bases from J, the junction kept 14 bases outside the gene matches. The length of the CDR3 is 16 residues. The CDR3 coding sequence is TGTGCCAGCAGCCTCGGTGGGGGGGGTTCCATCCAGACCCAGTACTTC. Amino acid sequence: CASSLGGGGSIQTQYF.